The entry below gives a single T cell receptor (beta chain) sequence along with its context. Clones were sequenced by immunoSEQ multiplex PCR, and TCRdb holds only the in-frame ones, with some missing. The profile covers 250,000 to 300,000 clones, with about nine tenths appearing a single time and roughly 2.9% taken by the ten largest. The sample belongs to a study of blood T cell repertoires in COVID-19. Germline CDR1 SGHRS, CDR2 YFSETQ. The CDR3 sequence is 14 residues long. The V gene lost 2 bases and the J gene lost 1 base, with 9 bases spanning the gap. The genes are TRBV5-1 and TRBJ1-1, with D maybe TRBD1 (6 bases). This receptor was identified in a woman between 45 and 60 years old who had been exposed to COVID-19. The sequencing sample was made of PBMCs or T cells enriched from blood (not recorded which). The CDR3 here is CASSLVGGNTEAFF. CDR3 coding DNA: TGCGCCAGCAGCTTAGTAGGGGGGAACACTGAAGCTTTCTTT.